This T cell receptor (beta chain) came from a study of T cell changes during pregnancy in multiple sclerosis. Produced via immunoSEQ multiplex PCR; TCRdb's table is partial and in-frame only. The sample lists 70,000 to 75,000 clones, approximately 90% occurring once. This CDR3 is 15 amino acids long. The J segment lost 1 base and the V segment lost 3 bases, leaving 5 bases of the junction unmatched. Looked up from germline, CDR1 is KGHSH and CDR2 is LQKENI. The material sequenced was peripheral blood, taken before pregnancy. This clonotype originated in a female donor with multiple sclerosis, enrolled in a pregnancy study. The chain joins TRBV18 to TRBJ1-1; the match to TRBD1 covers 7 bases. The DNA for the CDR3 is TGTGCCAGCTCACCGCCGGACAGGCGGAACACTGAAGCTTTCTTT. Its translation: CASSPPDRRNTEAFF.